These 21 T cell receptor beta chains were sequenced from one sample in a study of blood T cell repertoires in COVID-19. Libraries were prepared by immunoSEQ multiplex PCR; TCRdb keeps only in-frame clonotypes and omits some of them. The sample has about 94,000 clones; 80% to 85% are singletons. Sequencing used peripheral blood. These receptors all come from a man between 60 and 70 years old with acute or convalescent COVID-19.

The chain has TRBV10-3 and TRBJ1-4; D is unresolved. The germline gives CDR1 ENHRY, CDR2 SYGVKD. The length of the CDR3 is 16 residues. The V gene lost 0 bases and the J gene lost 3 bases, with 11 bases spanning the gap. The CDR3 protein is CAISESMAGSNEKLFF. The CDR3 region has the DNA TGTGCCATCAGTGAGTCGATGGCAGGATCTAATGAAAAACTGTTTTTT.

For the CDR3, the DNA is TGTGCCAGCAGTTGGGGGCGGCCCTACGAGCAGTACTTC. Encoded protein: CASSWGRPYEQYF. The rearrangement uses TRBV27 and TRBJ2-7; D perhaps matches TRBD1 (6 bases). V shed 4 bases and J shed 2 bases, with 9 bases lying between them. Germline assignment: CDR1 MNHEY and CDR2 SMNVEV (reference sequence). The length of the CDR3 is 13 residues.

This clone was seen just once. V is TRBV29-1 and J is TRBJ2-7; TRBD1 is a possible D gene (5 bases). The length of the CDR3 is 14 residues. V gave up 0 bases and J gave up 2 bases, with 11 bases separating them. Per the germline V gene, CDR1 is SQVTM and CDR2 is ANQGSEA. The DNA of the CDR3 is TGCAGCGTTGAAGATCGGACACAGACCTACGAGCAGTACTTC. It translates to CSVEDRTQTYEQYF.

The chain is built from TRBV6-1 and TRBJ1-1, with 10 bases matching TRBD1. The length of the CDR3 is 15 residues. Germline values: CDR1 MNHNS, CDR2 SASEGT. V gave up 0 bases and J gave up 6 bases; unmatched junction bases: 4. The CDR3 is CASSEADRGDPEAFF. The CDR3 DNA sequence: TGTGCCAGCAGTGAAGCGGACAGGGGGGACCCTGAAGCTTTCTTT.

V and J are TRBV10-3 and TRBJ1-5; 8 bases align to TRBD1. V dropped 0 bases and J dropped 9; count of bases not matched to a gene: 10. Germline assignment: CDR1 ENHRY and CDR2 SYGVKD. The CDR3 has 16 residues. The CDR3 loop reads CAISESGGTGGRPQHF. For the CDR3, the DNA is TGTGCCATCAGTGAGTCGGGGGGGACAGGCGGCCGGCCCCAGCATTTT.

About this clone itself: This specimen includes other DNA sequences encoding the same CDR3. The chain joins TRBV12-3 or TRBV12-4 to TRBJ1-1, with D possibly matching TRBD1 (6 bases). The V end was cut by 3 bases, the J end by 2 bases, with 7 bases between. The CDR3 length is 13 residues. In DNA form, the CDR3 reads TGTGCCAGCAGTTTGACAGGAAACACTGAAGCTTTCTTT. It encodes CASSLTGNTEAFF.

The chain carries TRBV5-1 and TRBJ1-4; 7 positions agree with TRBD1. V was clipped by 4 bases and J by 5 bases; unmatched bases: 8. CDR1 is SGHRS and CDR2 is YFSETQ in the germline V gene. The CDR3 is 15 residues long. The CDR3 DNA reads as TGCGCCAGCAGCATCAAGGGACAGAGAAATGAAAAACTGTTTTTT. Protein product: CASSIKGQRNEKLFF.

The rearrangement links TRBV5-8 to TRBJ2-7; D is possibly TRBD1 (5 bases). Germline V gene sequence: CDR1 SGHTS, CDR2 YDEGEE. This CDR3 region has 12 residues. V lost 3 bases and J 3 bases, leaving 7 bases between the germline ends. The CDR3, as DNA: TGTGCCAGCAGCTGGCAGGGCTACGAGCAGTACTTC. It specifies CASSWQGYEQYF.

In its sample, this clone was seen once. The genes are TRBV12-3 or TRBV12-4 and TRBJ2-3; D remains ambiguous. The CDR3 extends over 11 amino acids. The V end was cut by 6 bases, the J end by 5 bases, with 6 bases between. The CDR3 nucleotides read TGTGCCAGCAGCCCTAGAGATACGCAGTATTTT. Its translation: CASSPRDTQYF.

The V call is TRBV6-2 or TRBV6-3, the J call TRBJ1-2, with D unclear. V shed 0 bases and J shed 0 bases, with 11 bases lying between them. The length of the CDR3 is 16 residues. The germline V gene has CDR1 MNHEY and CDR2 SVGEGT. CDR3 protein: CASSYSRARANYGYTF. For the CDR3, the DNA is TGTGCCAGCAGTTACTCGAGGGCCAGAGCTAACTATGGCTACACCTTC.

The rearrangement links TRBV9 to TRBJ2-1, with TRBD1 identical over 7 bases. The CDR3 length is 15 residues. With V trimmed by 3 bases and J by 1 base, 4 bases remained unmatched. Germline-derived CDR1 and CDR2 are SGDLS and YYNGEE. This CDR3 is CASSEQGDSYNEQFF. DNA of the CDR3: TGTGCCAGCAGCGAGCAGGGGGATTCCTACAATGAGCAGTTCTTC.

The CDR3: CASSRGQGGQPQHF. The CDR3 bases are TGTGCCAGTAGTAGGGGACAGGGAGGTCAGCCCCAGCATTTT. V gene TRBV19 combines with J gene TRBJ1-5; TRBD1 agrees at 9 bases. V lost 4 bases, J lost 6 bases, and 4 bases stayed unmatched. CDR1 is LNHDA and CDR2 is SQIVND in the germline V gene (reference sequence). This CDR3 has 14 amino acids.

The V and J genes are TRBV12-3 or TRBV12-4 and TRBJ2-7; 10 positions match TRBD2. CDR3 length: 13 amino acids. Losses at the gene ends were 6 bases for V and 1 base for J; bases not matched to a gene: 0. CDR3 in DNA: TGTGCCAGCAGAGCGGGGGGGTCCTACGAGCAGTACTTC. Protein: CASRAGGSYEQYF.

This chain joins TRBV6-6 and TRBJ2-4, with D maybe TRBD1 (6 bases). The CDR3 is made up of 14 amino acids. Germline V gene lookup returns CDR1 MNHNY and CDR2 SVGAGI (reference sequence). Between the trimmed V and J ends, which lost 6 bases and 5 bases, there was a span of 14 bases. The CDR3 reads CASSQDRIQNIQYF. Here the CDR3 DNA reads TGTGCCAGCAGCCAAGACAGGATACAAAACATTCAGTACTTC.

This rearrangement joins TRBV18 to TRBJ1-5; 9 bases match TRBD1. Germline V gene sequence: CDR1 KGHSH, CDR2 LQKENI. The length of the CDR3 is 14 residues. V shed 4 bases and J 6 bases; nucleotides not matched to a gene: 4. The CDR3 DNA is TGTGCCAGCTCACGGACAGGGGTCGGTCAGCCCCAGCATTTT. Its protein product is CASSRTGVGQPQHF.

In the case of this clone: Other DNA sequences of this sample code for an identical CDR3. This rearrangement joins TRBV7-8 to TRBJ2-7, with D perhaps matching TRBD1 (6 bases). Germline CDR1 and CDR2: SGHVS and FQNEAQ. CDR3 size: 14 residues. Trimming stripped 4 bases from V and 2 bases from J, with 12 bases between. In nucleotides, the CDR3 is TGTGCCAGCAGCTCAACCGGACAGACCTACGAGCAGTACTTC. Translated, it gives CASSSTGQTYEQYF. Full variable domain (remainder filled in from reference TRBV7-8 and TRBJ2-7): GAGVSQSPRYKVAKRGQDVALRCDPISGHVSLFWYQQALGQGPEFLTYFQNEAQLDKSGLPSDRFFAERPEGSVSTLKIQRTQQEDSAVYLCASSSTGQTYEQYFGPGTRLTVT.

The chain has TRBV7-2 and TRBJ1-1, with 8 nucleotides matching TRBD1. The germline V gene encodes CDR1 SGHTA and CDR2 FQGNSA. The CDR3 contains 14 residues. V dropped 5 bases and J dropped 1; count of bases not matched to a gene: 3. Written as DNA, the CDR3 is TGTGCCAGCAGCACTCAGGGGGCGAACACTGAAGCTTTCTTT. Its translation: CASSTQGANTEAFF.

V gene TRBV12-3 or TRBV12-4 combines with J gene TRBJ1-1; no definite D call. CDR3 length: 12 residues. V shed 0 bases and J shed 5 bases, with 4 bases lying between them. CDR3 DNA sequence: TGTGCCAGCAGTTTAGCTTTAACTGAAGCTTTCTTT. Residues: CASSLALTEAFF.

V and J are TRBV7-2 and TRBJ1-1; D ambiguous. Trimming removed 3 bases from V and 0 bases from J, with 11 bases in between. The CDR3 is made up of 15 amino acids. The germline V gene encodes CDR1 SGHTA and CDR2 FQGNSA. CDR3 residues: CASSLGQTMNTEAFF. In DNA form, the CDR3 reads TGTGCCAGCAGCTTGGGCCAGACTATGAACACTGAAGCTTTCTTT.

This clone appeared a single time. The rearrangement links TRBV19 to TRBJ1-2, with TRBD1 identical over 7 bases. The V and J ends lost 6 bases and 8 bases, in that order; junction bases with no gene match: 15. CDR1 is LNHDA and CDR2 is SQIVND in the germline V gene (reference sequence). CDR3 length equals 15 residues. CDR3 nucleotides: TGTGCCAGTAGGAGTTCCGGGACAGCCACTAGCGGCTACACCTTC. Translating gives CASRSSGTATSGYTF.

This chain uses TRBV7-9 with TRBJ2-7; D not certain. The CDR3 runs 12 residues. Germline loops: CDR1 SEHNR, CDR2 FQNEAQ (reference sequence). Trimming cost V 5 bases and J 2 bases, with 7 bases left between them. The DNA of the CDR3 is TGTGCCAGCAGCCAGATAACCTACGAGCAGTACTTC. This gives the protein CASSQITYEQYF. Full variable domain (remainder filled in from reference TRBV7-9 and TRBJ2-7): DTGVSQNPRHKITKRGQNVTFRCDPISEHNRLYWYRQTLGQGPEFLTYFQNEAQLEKSRLLSDRFSAERPKGSFSTLEIQRTEQGDSAMYLCASSQITYEQYFGPGTRLTVT.